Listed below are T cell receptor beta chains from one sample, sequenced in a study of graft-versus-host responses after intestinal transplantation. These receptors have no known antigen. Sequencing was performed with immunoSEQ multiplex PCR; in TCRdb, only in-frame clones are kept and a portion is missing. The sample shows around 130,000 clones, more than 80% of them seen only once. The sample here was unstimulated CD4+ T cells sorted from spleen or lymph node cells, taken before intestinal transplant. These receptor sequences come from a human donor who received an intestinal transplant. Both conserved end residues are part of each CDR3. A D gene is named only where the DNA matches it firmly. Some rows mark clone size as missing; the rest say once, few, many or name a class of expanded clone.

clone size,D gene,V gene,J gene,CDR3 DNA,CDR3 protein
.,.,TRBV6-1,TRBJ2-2,TGTGCCAGCAGTGAAAGCCAGGGAACCACGAACACCGGGGAGCTGTTTTTT,CASSESQGTTNTGELFF
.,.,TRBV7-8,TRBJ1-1,TGTGCCAGCAGCTTAGGGTTACCGGACTACACTGAAGCTTTCTTT,CASSLGLPDYTEAFF
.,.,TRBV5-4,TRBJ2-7,TGTGCCAGCAGCTCTTACATGGGCGAGCAGTACTTC,CASSSYMGEQYF
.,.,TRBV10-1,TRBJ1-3,TGCGCCAGCAGTGCCGGGTTCTCTGGAAACACCATATATTTT,CASSAGFSGNTIYF
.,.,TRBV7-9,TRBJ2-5,TGTGCCAGCAGCTTACCCGCCCAGGAGCAGTACTTC,CASSLPAQEQYF
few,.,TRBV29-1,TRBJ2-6,TGCAGCGTACATGCCTATGGGGCCAACGTCCTGACTTTC,CSVHAYGANVLTF
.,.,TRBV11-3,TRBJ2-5,TGTGCCAGCAGCTCCCAGGGGTTTGAGACCCAGTACTTC,CASSSQGFETQYF
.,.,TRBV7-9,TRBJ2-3,TGTGCCAGCAGCCCTCCGGGACCCAAGGGGTCAGATACGCAGTATTTT,CASSPPGPKGSDTQYF
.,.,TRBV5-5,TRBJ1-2,TGTGCCAGCAGCCCCAGTGGACAGTACGACTATGGCTACACCTTC,CASSPSGQYDYGYTF
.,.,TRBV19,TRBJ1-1,TGTGCCAGTAGGCAGACAATCCTCACTGAAGCTTTCTTT,CASRQTILTEAFF
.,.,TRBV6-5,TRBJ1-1,TGTGCCAGCAGAACCGTCAGGGTTCACACTGAAGCTTTCTTT,CASRTVRVHTEAFF
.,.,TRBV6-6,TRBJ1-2,TGTGCCAGCAGTTACTCCGGGGATGGCTACACCTTC,CASSYSGDGYTF
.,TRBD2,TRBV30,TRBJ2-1,TGTGCCTGGAGTGTAACGGGGGGGCCTTTCGGTGAGCAGTTCTTC,CAWSVTGGPFGEQFF
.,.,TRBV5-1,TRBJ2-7,TGCGCCAGCAGCTTGGAACCAGGGGCGACCTACGAGCAGTACTTC,CASSLEPGATYEQYF
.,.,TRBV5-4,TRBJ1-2,TGTGCCAGCAGGACAGGCCTAACTAACTATGGCTACACCTTC,CASRTGLTNYGYTF
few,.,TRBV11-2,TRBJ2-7,TGTGCCAGCAGCTTTAGAAGTACCTACGAGCAGTACTTC,CASSFRSTYEQYF
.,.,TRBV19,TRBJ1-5,TGTGCCAGTAGCACCGGACAGCCTAATCAGCCCCAGCATTTT,CASSTGQPNQPQHF
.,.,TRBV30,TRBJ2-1,TGTGCCTGGAGTGTTTCCGGCTACAATGAGCAGTTCTTC,CAWSVSGYNEQFF
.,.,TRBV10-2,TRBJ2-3,TGCGCCAGCATCGACTGGGATACGCAGTATTTT,CASIDWDTQYF
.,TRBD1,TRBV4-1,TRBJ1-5,TGCGCCAGCAGCCACGGGACAGCAGGTCAGCCCCAGCATTTT,CASSHGTAGQPQHF
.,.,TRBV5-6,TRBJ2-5,TGTGCCAGCAGCCAGAAACCGGAGACCCAGTACTTC,CASSQKPETQYF
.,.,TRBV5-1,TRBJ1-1,TGCGCCAGCAGGTCAGGTCCGAACACTGAAGCTTTCTTT,CASRSGPNTEAFF
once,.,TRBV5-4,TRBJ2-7,TGTGCCAGCAGCACCGACAGGGCGGGAGAGCAGTACTTC,CASSTDRAGEQYF
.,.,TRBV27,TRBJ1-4,TGTGCCAGCAGAAGACTAAATGAAAAACTGTTTTTT,CASRRLNEKLFF
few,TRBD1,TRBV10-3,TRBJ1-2,TGTGCCATCAGGCCGACAGGGGAGGTTGGCTACACCTTC,CAIRPTGEVGYTF
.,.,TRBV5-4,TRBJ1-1,TGTGCCAGCAGCTTTAGGGGTGGCACTGAAGCTTTCTTT,CASSFRGGTEAFF
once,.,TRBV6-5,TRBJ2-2,TGTGCCAGCAGCCGAAGAGGGGCCACCGGGGAGCTGTTTTTT,CASSRRGATGELFF
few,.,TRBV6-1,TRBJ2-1,TGTGCCAGCAGTGAAACCCCAGGGTCCTACAATGAGCAGTTCTTC,CASSETPGSYNEQFF
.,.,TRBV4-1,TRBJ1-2,TGCGCCAGCAGCCGACCCACCGGGGTTTCTAACTATGGCTACACCTTC,CASSRPTGVSNYGYTF
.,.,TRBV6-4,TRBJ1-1,TGTGCCAGCAGCCTAGACGAATTCACTGAAGCTTTCTTT,CASSLDEFTEAFF
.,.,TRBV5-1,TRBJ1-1,TGCGCCAGCAGCCTGGTGGCCGCAGACACTGAAGCTTTCTTT,CASSLVAADTEAFF
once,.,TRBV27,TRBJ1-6,TGTGCCACCACCATGTTTTGGGGGGATAATTCACCCCTCCACTTT,CATTMFWGDNSPLHF
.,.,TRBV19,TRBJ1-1,TGTGCCAGTAGTATGAGTCAAAACACTGAAGCTTTCTTT,CASSMSQNTEAFF
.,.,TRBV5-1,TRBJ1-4,TGCGCCAGCAGCTTGAAGGGGTCTAATGAAAAACTGTTTTTT,CASSLKGSNEKLFF
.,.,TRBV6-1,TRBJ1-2,TGTGCCAGCAGTGCTTCTACAGGCGTTGGGTATGGCTACACCTTC,CASSASTGVGYGYTF
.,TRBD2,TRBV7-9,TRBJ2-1,TGTGCCAGCAGCCTAGCGGGGCACAATGAGCAGTTCTTC,CASSLAGHNEQFF
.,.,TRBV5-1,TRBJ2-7,TGCGCCAGCAGCTTGGCCGGGCAGGGGGGCGAGCAGTACTTC,CASSLAGQGGEQYF
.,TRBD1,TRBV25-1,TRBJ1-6,TGTGCCAGCAGTGGACAGGGGGATAATTCACCCCTCCACTTT,CASSGQGDNSPLHF
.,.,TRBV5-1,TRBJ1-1,TGCGCCAGCAGCGCCCCTCCCGGGACACAGAACACTGAAGCTTTCTTT,CASSAPPGTQNTEAFF
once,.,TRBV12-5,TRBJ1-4,TGTGCTAGTGGTTCCGGGGTACATAATGAAAAACTGTTTTTT,CASGSGVHNEKLFF
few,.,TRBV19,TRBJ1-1,TGTGCCAGTAGTATTCTTCCCAATCCCCCTGAAGCTTTCTTT,CASSILPNPPEAFF
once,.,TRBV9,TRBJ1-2,TGTGCCAGCAGCCCTGACCATACACCTACCCGGGGCTATGGCTACACCTTC,CASSPDHTPTRGYGYTF
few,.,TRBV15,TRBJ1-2,TGTGCCACCAGCAGAGGGGCAGGGACCTCCTATGGCTACACCTTC,CATSRGAGTSYGYTF
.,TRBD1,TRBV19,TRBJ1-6,TGTGCCAGTAGACTTACCGGGACAGGGAATTCACCCCTCCACTTT,CASRLTGTGNSPLHF
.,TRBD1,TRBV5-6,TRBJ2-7,TGTGCCAGCAGCTTGGCTGGGACAGGGGGCTACGAGCAGTACTTC,CASSLAGTGGYEQYF
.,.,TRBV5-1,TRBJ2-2,TGCGCCAGCAGCTTGGGAAATTGGGAGCTGTTTTTT,CASSLGNWELFF
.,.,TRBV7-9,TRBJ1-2,TGTGCCAGCACGTCACCAGGGAGCTATGGCTACACCTTC,CASTSPGSYGYTF
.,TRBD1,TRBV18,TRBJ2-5,TGTGCCAGCTCGCCCGGGACAGGCGAGACCCAGTACTTC,CASSPGTGETQYF